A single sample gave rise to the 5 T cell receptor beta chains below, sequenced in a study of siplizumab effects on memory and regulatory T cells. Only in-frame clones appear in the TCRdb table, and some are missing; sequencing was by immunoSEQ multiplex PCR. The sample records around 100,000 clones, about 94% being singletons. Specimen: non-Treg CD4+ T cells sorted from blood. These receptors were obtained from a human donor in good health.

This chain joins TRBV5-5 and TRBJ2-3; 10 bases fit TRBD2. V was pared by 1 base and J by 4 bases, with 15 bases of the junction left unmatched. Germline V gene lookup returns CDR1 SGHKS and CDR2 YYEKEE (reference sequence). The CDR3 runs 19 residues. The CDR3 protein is CASSLSAASGSRVSDTQYF. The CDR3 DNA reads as TGTGCCAGCAGCTTGAGTGCGGCTAGCGGGAGTAGGGTGTCAGATACGCAGTATTTT.

The CDR3 reads CASQSGSNSNQPQHF. The CDR3 DNA reads TGTGCCTCCCAATCGGGCTCTAATAGCAATCAGCCCCAGCATTTT. This chain connects TRBV30 to TRBJ1-5; the D is unclear. There are 15 residues in the CDR3. The germline V and J ends were trimmed by 7 bases and 0 bases, with 16 bases remaining between them. CDR1 is GTSNPN and CDR2 is SVGIG in the germline V gene (reference sequence).

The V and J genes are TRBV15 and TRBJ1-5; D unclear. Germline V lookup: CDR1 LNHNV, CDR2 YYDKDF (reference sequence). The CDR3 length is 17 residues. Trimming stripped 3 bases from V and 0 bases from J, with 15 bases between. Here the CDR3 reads CATSRRAGDASNQPQHF. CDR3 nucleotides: TGTGCCACCAGCAGGAGGGCAGGAGACGCTAGCAATCAGCCCCAGCATTTT.

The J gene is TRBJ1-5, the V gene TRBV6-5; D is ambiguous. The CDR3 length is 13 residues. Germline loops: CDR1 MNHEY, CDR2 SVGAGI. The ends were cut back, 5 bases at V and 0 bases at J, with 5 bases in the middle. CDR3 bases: TGTGCCAGCAGTCAGATTAGCAATCAGCCCCAGCATTTT. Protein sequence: CASSQISNQPQHF.

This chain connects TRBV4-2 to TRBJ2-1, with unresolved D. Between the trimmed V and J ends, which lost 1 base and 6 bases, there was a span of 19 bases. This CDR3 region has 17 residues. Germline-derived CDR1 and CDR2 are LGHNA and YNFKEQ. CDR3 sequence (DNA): TGTGCCAGCAGCCAAGTGATTCGGGCACAATGGGGCAATGAGCAGTTCTTC. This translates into CASSQVIRAQWGNEQFF.